The next 10 T cell receptor beta chains were all read from a single sample in a study. TCRdb's copy holds only in-frame clones and misses some; the assay was immunoSEQ multiplex PCR. The sample holds under 90,000 clones; 80% to 95% are singletons and the top ten take roughly 4.5%. The specimen was PBMCs. Receptors were obtained from a man aged 40-49 years with rheumatoid arthritis.

This clone was observed a single time. The V call is TRBV7-8, the J call TRBJ2-1; 9 nucleotides align to TRBD2. The CDR3 totals 16 residues. After removal of 3 bases from V and 7 bases from J, the junction contained 10 bases not matched to a gene. Germline V CDR1 and CDR2: SGHVS, FQNEAQ. DNA for the CDR3: TGTGCCAGCAGCTTTAGACGGGGACTAGCAGGGAATGAGCAGTTCTTC. It specifies CASSFRRGLAGNEQFF.

The V gene is TRBV18, the J gene TRBJ1-4; 7 bases match TRBD1. CDR1 and CDR2 (germline): KGHSH, LQKENI. The CDR3 covers 13 residues. V lost 4 bases to trimming and J lost 8 bases; unmatched junction nucleotides: 4. CDR3 sequence: CASSLNRGEKLFF. The CDR3 DNA sequence: TGTGCCAGCTCACTAAACAGGGGAGAAAAACTGTTTTTT.

The gene calls are TRBV19 and TRBJ2-2; D unclear. Germline CDR1 LNHDA, CDR2 SQIVND (reference sequence). V lost 9 bases to trimming and J lost 3 bases, with 5 bases between them. This CDR3 has 11 amino acids. The CDR3 DNA reads as TGTGCCAGCTATTACACCGGGGAGCTGTTTTTT. Translated: CASYYTGELFF.

The rearrangement uses TRBV9 and TRBJ2-1; D uncertain. Trimming shortened V by 0 bases and J by 0 bases, and 7 bases separated the two germline ends. Germline CDR1 is SGDLS and CDR2 is YYNGEE. This CDR3 contains 15 residues. The CDR3 DNA reads TGTGCCAGCAGCGTAGGGGTAGGCTCCTACAATGAGCAGTTCTTC. This translates into CASSVGVGSYNEQFF.

The chain is built from TRBV6-1 and TRBJ1-1; D unclear. Trimming pared 2 bases from V and 4 bases from J, leaving 11 bases between. This CDR3 has 14 residues. Per the germline V gene, CDR1 is MNHNS and CDR2 is SASEGT. This CDR3 reads CASSERAGGTEAFF. DNA for the CDR3: TGTGCCAGCAGTGAACGGGCAGGAGGCACTGAAGCTTTCTTT.

J is TRBJ1-5 and V is TRBV10-3; 7 bases agree with TRBD1. This CDR3 spans 14 amino acids. CDR1 is ENHRY, CDR2 SYGVKD, per germline. With V trimmed by 6 bases and J by 3 bases, 5 bases remained unmatched. The CDR3 DNA sequence: TGTGCCATCAGCCGGGACAGCTACAATCAGCCCCAGCATTTT. It specifies CAISRDSYNQPQHF.

The rearrangement joins TRBV5-1 to TRBJ1-5, with a weak D call TRBD1 (6 bases). V was pared by 0 bases and J by 3 bases, with 10 bases between. The CDR3 contains 15 residues. CDR1 is SGHRS, CDR2 YFSETQ, per germline. Here the CDR3 DNA reads TGCGCCAGCAGCTTGGAGGGACAACCCAATCAGCCCCAGCATTTT. Its protein is CASSLEGQPNQPQHF.

The gene calls are TRBV5-6 and TRBJ2-2; TRBD1 matches at 8 bases. The length of the CDR3 is 13 residues. Trimming took 2 bases from V and 7 from J; bases not matched to a gene: 1. CDR1 is SGHDT, CDR2 YYEEEE, per germline. In DNA, the CDR3 is TGTGCCAGCAGCTTTGACAGGGGCGGGGAGCTGTTTTTT. Translation gives CASSFDRGGELFF. The variable domain in full, completed from reference TRBV5-6 and TRBJ2-2, reads DAGVTQSPTHLIKTRGQQVTLRCSPKSGHDTVSWYQQALGQGPQFIFQYYEEEERQRGNFPDRFSGHQFPNYSSELNVNALLLGDSALYLCASSFDRGGELFFGEGSRLTVL.

The chain has TRBV18 and TRBJ2-5, with D perhaps matching TRBD2 (5 bases). This CDR3 has 13 amino acids. Per the germline V gene, CDR1 is KGHSH and CDR2 is LQKENI. V lost 3 bases, J lost 5 bases, and 10 bases lay in between. The CDR3 DNA is TGTGCCAGCTCACCCGGGGTCCAGGAGACCCAGTACTTC. It translates to CASSPGVQETQYF.

The chain combines TRBV9 with TRBJ2-3; 9 bases match TRBD2. The CDR3 is made up of 14 amino acids. Trimming cost V 5 bases and J 0 bases; bases outside gene matches: 1. Germline V CDR1 and CDR2: SGDLS, YYNGEE. CDR3 amino acids: CASSTSGSTDTQYF. For the CDR3, the DNA is TGTGCCAGCAGTACTAGCGGGAGCACAGATACGCAGTATTTT. Full variable domain (rest looked up from reference TRBV9 and TRBJ2-3): DSGVTQTPKHLITATGQRVTLRCSPRSGDLSVYWYQQSLDQGLQFLIQYYNGEERAKGNILERFSAQQFPDLHSELNLSSLELGDSALYFCASSTSGSTDTQYFGPGTRLTVL.